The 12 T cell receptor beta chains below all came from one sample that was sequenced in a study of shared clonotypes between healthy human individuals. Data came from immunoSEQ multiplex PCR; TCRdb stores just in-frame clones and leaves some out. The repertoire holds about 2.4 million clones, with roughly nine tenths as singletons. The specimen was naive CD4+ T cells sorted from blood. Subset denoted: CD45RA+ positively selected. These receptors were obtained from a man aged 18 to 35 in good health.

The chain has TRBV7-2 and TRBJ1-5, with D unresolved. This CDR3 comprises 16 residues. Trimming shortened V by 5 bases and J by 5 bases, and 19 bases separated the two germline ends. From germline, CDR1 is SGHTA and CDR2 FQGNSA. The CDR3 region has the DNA TGTGCCAGCAGCCTGGGGAGCAGGCTACTTTATCAGCCCCAGCATTTT. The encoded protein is CASSLGSRLLYQPQHF.

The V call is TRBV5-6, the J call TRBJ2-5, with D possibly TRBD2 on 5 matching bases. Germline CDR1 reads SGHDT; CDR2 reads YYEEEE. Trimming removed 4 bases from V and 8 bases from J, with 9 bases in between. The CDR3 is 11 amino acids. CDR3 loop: CASSIRDTQYF. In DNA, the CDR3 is TGTGCCAGCAGCATACGGGATACCCAGTACTTC.

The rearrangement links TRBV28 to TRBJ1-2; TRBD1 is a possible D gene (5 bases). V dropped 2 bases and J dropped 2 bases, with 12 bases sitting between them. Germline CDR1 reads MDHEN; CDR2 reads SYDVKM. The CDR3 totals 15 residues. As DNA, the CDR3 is TGTGCCAGCAGTTTAGTCTTAAGGGACAACTATGGCTACACCTTC. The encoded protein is CASSLVLRDNYGYTF.

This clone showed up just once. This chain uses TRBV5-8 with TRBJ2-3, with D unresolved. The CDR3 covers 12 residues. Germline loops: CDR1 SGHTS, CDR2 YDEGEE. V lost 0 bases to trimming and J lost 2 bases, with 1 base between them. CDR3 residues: CASSLATDTQYF. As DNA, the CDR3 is TGTGCCAGCAGCTTGGCCACAGATACGCAGTATTTT.

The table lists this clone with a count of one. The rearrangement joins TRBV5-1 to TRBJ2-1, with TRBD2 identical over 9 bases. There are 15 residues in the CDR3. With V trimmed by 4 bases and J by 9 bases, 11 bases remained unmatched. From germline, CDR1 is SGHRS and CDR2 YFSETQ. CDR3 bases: TGCGCCAGCAGCCGACGGGCGGGAGGGCCCAGTGAGCAGTTCTTC. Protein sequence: CASSRRAGGPSEQFF.

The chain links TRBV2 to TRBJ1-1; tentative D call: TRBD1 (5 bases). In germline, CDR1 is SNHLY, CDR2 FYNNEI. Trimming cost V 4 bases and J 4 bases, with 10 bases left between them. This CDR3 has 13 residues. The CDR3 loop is CASSAGGSTEAFF. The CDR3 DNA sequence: TGTGCCAGCAGTGCCGGGGGGAGCACTGAAGCTTTCTTT.

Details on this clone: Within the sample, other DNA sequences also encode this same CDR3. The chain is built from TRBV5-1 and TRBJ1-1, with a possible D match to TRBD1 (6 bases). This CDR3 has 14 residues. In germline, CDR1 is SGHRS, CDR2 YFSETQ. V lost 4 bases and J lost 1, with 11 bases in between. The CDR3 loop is CASSGGTPNTEAFF. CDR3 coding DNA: TGCGCCAGCAGCGGCGGGACACCGAACACTGAAGCTTTCTTT. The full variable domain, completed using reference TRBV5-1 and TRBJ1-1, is KAGVTQTPRYLIKTRGQQVTLSCSPISGHRSVSWYQQTPGQGLQFLFEYFSETQRNKGNFPGRFSGRQFSNSRSEMNVSTLELGDSALYLCASSGGTPNTEAFFGQGTRLTVV.

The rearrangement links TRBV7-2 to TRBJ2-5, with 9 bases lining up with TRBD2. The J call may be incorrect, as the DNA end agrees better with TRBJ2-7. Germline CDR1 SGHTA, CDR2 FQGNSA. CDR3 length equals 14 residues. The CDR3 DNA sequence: TGTGCCAGCAGCCCTAGCGGGACTCCCTACGAGCAGTACTTC. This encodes CASSPSGTPYEQYF.

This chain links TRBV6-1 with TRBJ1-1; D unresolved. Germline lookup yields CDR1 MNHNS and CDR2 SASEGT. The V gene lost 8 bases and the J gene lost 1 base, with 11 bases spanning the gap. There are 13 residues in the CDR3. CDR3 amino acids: CASFAARNTEAFF. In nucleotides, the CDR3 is TGTGCCAGCTTCGCAGCTCGGAACACTGAAGCTTTCTTT.

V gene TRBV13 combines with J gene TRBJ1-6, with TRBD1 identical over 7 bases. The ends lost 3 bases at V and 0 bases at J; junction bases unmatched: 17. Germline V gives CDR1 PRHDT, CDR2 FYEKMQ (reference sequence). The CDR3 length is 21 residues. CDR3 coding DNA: TGTGCCAGCAGCTTCCTAACTGACAGGGTAAATAGGAGCTCCTATAATTCACCCCTCCACTTT. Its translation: CASSFLTDRVNRSSYNSPLHF.

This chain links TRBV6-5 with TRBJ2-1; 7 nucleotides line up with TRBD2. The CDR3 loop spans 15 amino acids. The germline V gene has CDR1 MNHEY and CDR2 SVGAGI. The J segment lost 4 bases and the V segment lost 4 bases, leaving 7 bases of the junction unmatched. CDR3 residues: CASSSSGTSYNEQFF. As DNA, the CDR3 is TGTGCCAGCAGTTCCAGCGGGACCTCATACAATGAGCAGTTCTTC.

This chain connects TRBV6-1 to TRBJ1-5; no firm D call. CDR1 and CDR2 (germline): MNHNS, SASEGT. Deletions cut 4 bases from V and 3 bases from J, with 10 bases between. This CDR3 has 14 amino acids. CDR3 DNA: TGTGCCAGCAGTGGGGGAAGAGACAATCAGCCCCAGCATTTT. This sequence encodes CASSGGRDNQPQHF.